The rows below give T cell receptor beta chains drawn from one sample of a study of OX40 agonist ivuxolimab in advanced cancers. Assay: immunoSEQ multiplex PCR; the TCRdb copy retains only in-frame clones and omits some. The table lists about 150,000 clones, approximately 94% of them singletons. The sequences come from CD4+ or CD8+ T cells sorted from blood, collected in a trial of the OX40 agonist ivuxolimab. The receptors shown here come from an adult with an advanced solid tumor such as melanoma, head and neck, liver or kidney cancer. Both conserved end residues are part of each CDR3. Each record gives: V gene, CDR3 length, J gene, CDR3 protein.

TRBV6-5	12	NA	CASSSEGYEQYF
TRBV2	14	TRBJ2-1	CASTWPKSYNEQFF
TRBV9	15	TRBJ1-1	CASSVASGPPHEAFF
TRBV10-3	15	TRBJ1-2	CAISTGTGFNYGYTF
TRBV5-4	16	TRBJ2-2	CASSLDAGAVTGELFF
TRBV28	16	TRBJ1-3	CASSLTSPTGRNTIYF
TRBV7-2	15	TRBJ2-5	CASSLASGRAETQYF
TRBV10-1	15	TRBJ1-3	CASSENRGCGNTIYF
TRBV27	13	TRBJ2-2	CASSFRDTGELFF
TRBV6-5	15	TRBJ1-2	CASSWGDRGAGGYTF
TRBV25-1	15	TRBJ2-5	CASSGSGQGEETQYF
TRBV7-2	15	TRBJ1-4	CASSFLGTSNEKLFF
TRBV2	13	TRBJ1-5	CASRWDRGQPQHF
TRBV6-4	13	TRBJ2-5	CASSDRAGEDQYF
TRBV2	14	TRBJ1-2	CASRLTEGGGGYTF